This passage covers 19 T cell receptor beta chains from one sample sequenced in a study of T cells after yellow fever vaccination. MiXCR was run by TCRdb on the 5' RACE reads, yielding one entry per CDR3 protein. The table lists 300,000 to 400,000 distinct CDR3 sequences, around an eighth of them singletons, with more than 3% in the top ten. Here the sequenced sample was CD4+ T cells sorted from PBMCs, taken 15 days after the yellow fever booster vaccination. The receptors were gathered from a man between 18 and 29 years old who received the YFV17D yellow fever vaccine.

This clonotype was seen a few times. The V and J genes are TRBV2 and TRBJ2-2, with a tentative D call TRBD2 (6 bases). This CDR3 has 17 amino acids. Trimming left V 5 bases short and J 6 bases short, with 22 bases between. Germline assignment: CDR1 SNHLY and CDR2 FYNNEI. Here the CDR3 reads CASSQPRPGVNAGELFF. Here the CDR3 DNA reads TGTGCCAGCAGTCAACCCCGACCGGGGGTAAACGCCGGGGAGCTGTTTTTT.

This clonotype was recorded many times. The V call is TRBV6-2 or TRBV6-3, the J call TRBJ2-5; perhaps TRBD2 as D (5 bases). This CDR3 is built from 14 residues. Germline loops: CDR1 MNHEY, CDR2 SVGEGT. Trimming removed 4 bases from V and 2 bases from J, with 11 bases in between. The CDR3 spells CASSSLGVQETQYF. The CDR3 region has the DNA TGTGCCAGCAGTTCACTAGGTGTTCAAGAGACCCAGTACTTC.

The CDR3 nucleotides read TGTGCCAGCATCTCCGCCCAGGGGGTCGGCATTCAGTACTTC. It yields the protein CASISAQGVGIQYF. This rearrangement joins TRBV6-5 to TRBJ2-4, with 7 bases identical to TRBD1. V dropped 7 bases and J dropped 9; count of bases not matched to a gene: 12. The CDR3 length is 14 residues. Germline CDR1 and CDR2: MNHEY and SVGAGI.

This clonotype occurred a few times. The V and J genes are TRBV4-3 and TRBJ1-1; 9 nucleotides line up with TRBD1. V gave up 0 bases and J gave up 7 bases; unmatched junction bases: 9. This CDR3 is built from 16 residues. Germline V lookup: CDR1 LGHNA, CDR2 YSLEER. The CDR3 coding sequence is TGCGCCAGCAGCCAAGATTACCCGGACAGGGGCTTTGAAGCTTTCTTT. It codes for CASSQDYPDRGFEAFF.

This clonotype was observed a handful of times. This rearrangement joins TRBV4-2 to TRBJ2-1; D unresolved. Germline V lookup: CDR1 LGHNA, CDR2 YNFKEQ. This CDR3 is built from 15 residues. V was pared by 2 bases and J by 0 bases, with 8 bases between. The CDR3 DNA sequence: TGTGCCAGCAGCCAATCGCGAAGCTCCTACAATGAGCAGTTCTTC. It translates to CASSQSRSSYNEQFF.

This clonotype was found a few times. This chain uses TRBV5-4 with TRBJ1-4; 9 positions match TRBD1. The CDR3 contains 15 residues. V dropped 4 bases and J dropped 8; count of bases not matched to a gene: 9. Germline V lookup: CDR1 SGHNT, CDR2 YYREEE (reference sequence). CDR3 nucleotide sequence: TGTGCCAGCAGCGACGATGGACAGGGGCAAGAAAAACTGTTTTTT. Its protein is CASSDDGQGQEKLFF.

This clonotype was counted between two and nine times. V gene TRBV19 combines with J gene TRBJ1-6, with 7 bases lining up with TRBD1. This CDR3 contains 16 residues. The trim removed 4 bases at V and 7 bases at J, leaving 10 bases unmatched. Germline assignment: CDR1 LNHDA and CDR2 SQIVND (reference sequence). CDR3 in amino acids: CASSRRGGAGNSPLHF. The CDR3 coding sequence is TGTGCCAGTAGTAGAAGAGGGGGCGCGGGGAATTCACCCCTCCACTTT.

In its sample, this clonotype was seen a few times. The rearrangement joins TRBV2 to TRBJ2-5, with D tentatively TRBD1 (5 bases). The V end lost 8 bases, the J end lost 2 bases, and 15 bases lay between the germline ends. The CDR3 covers 14 residues. Looked up from germline, CDR1 is SNHLY and CDR2 is FYNNEI. CDR3 sequence reads: CASLVQGRQETQYF. DNA for the CDR3: TGTGCCAGCCTGGTTCAGGGAAGGCAAGAGACCCAGTACTTC. The full variable domain, its missing parts supplied by reference TRBV2 and TRBJ2-5, is EPEVTQTPSHQVTQMGQEVILRCVPISNHLYFYWYRQILGQKVEFLVSFYNNEISEKSEIFDDQFSVERPDGSNFTLKIRSTKLEDSAMYFCASLVQGRQETQYFGPGTRLLVL.

The chain uses TRBV7-9 and TRBJ1-1; D not certain. Trimming pared 5 bases from V and 7 bases from J, leaving 26 bases between. This CDR3 comprises 17 residues. Germline CDR1 is SEHNR and CDR2 is FQNEAQ (reference sequence). The CDR3 region has the DNA TGTGCCAGCAGCCCCGTTGGGCAGACTCTTCCCCGAGGTGAAGCTTTCTTT. It yields the protein CASSPVGQTLPRGEAFF. Filled out from reference TRBV7-9 and TRBJ1-1, the complete variable domain reads DTGVSQNPRHKITKRGQNVTFRCDPISEHNRLYWYRQTLGQGPEFLTYFQNEAQLEKSRLLSDRFSAERPKGSFSTLEIQRTEQGDSAMYLCASSPVGQTLPRGEAFFGQGTRLTVV.

In its sample, this clonotype was seen many times. The chain uses TRBV7-2 and TRBJ2-5; D uncertain. V was shortened by 2 bases and J by 4 bases, with 2 bases between the two germline ends. Germline V lookup: CDR1 SGHTA, CDR2 FQGNSA. CDR3 size: 11 residues. The DNA for the CDR3 is TGTGCCAGCAGCTTAATAGAGACCCAGTACTTC. This gives the protein CASSLIETQYF.

This clonotype was seen only a few times. The chain carries TRBV18 and TRBJ1-5; D perhaps matches TRBD1 (5 bases). Trimming stripped 4 bases from V and 3 bases from J, with 16 bases between. The CDR3 spans 16 residues. The germline V gene encodes CDR1 KGHSH and CDR2 LQKENI. CDR3 protein: CASSLYGRGVNQPQHF. CDR3 DNA sequence: TGTGCCAGCTCACTTTACGGACGGGGGGTCAATCAGCCCCAGCATTTT.

This clonotype came up a few times. The gene calls are TRBV3-1 and TRBJ1-1; TRBD1 might be the D (5 bases). Germline CDR1 LGHDT, CDR2 YNNKEL (reference sequence). The length of the CDR3 is 14 residues. V shed 5 bases and J shed 2 bases, with 12 bases lying between them. CDR3 DNA sequence: TGTGCCAGCAGCTCGACAGCCCAAAACACTGAAGCTTTCTTT. It translates to CASSSTAQNTEAFF.

This clonotype was picked up a small number of times. The chain uses TRBV7-3 and TRBJ2-2; no clear D. V was clipped by 5 bases and J by 8 bases, with 9 bases between them. The V gene's germline CDR1 is SGHTA and CDR2 FQGTGA. This CDR3 is 12 amino acids long. CDR3 in DNA: TGTGCCAGCAGCCAAGCTCGAGGGGAGCTGTTTTTT. Translation: CASSQARGELFF.

Ten or more counts support this clonotype. J is TRBJ1-4 and V is TRBV7-9, with unresolved D. The CDR3 runs 17 residues. Germline values: CDR1 SEHNR, CDR2 FQNEAQ (reference sequence). Trimming left V 0 bases short and J 0 bases short, with 11 bases between. CDR3 loop: CASSLAHPFATNEKLFF. The CDR3 DNA is TGTGCCAGCAGCTTAGCGCACCCTTTTGCAACTAATGAAAAACTGTTTTTT.

This clonotype appeared many times. The chain employs TRBV5-6 and TRBJ1-2; D remains unclear. Germline-derived CDR1 and CDR2 are SGHDT and YYEEEE. This CDR3 comprises 14 residues. V was clipped by 1 base and J by 0 bases, with 7 bases between them. The CDR3 region has the DNA TGTGCCAGCAGCTTGAGTGGGGCTAACTATGGCTACACCTTC. This sequence encodes CASSLSGANYGYTF.

The J gene is TRBJ2-7, the V gene TRBV5-1, with D tentatively TRBD1 or TRBD2 (5 bases each). The V end lost 4 bases, the J end lost 3 bases, and 11 bases lay between the germline ends. This CDR3 contains 13 residues. The germline V gene has CDR1 SGHRS and CDR2 YFSETQ. The CDR3 region is CASSEGPYYEQYV. The CDR3 DNA sequence: TGCGCCAGCAGCGAGGGACCCTACTACGAGCAGTACGTC.

This clonotype was counted only a few times. The rearrangement links TRBV5-1 to TRBJ2-2; 9 bases map to TRBD1. CDR1 and CDR2 (germline): SGHRS, YFSETQ. The CDR3 length is 14 residues. J gave up 7 bases and V 3 bases, and 4 bases lay outside the gene matches. The DNA of the CDR3 is TGCGCCAGCAGCTCGGGACAGGGAAACGGGGAGCTGTTTTTT. Its protein product is CASSSGQGNGELFF.

Note on this clonotype: This could be a read error, since a much larger clone is one nucleotide away. This chain connects TRBV29-1 to TRBJ1-2; D gene ambiguous. The germline V gene has CDR1 SQVTM and CDR2 ANQGSEA. Trimming pared 4 bases from V and 2 bases from J, leaving 11 bases between. The CDR3 contains 13 residues. The CDR3 nucleotides are TGCAGCGTTGCCTCGTCAGGAAACTATGGCTACACCTTC. It yields the protein CSVASSGNYGYTF.

The chain employs TRBV6-6 and TRBJ2-7, with 7 nucleotides matching TRBD1. V dropped 5 bases and J dropped 6; count of bases not matched to a gene: 4. Per the germline V gene, CDR1 is MNHNY and CDR2 is SVGAGI (reference sequence). This CDR3 spans 12 amino acids. The CDR3 loop is CASSDRDSEQYF. For the CDR3, the DNA is TGTGCCAGCAGTGACAGGGACAGCGAGCAGTACTTC.